This T cell receptor beta chain is from a study of blood T cell repertoires in COVID-19. Study-wide background: Acute and convalescent COVID-19 samples came from the United States, Italy and Spain. T cells, B-cell-depleted T cells, or PBMCs provided the cDNA or gDNA that served as material.

Original handling: Amplifying reference gene primers gave estimates of nucleated cell counts. Method: immunoSEQ multiplex PCR; TCRdb's copy keeps in-frame clones and lacks some. Clone size and the V and J calls come from that table; the DNA yielded D and trimming. Of fewer than 250,000 clones in the sample, 92% were seen once. Per germline, CDR1 MDHEN and CDR2 SYDVKM. Trimming removed 2 bases from V and 5 bases from J, with 7 bases in between. This CDR3 has 13 residues. The J gene is TRBJ1-5, the V gene TRBV28, with a weak D call TRBD1 (6 bases). Material for sequencing was peripheral blood. The receptor's source is a man aged 25-40 years with acute or convalescent COVID-19. CDR3 sequence reads: CASSLPGDQPQHF. The CDR3 coding sequence is TGTGCCAGCAGTTTACCAGGGGATCAGCCCCAGCATTTT.